The TCR beta chain under discussion was sequenced for a study of blood T cells in healthy people across ages. Study conclusions and caveats: A strong correlation was seen between TCR beta diversity and naive T cell percentage.

This clonotype was picked up a small number of times. Its matching antigen is unknown. Using a J-beta primer mix together with a sample-barcoded 5' primer, a second PCR was run for roughly 7 to 11 cycles. The yield of each sample was at least 2.5 million CDR3-containing paired-end reads. TCRdb independently ran MiXCR on the 5' RACE reads; one entry per CDR3 protein. The sample holds roughly 1,500,000 distinct CDR3 sequences, 30% to 35% seen once. Per sample, extraction of total RNA gave at least 5.5 micrograms in every case. The CDR3 extends over 15 amino acids. Germline V gene sequence: CDR1 LNHDA, CDR2 SQIVND (reference sequence).

The specimen sequenced was blood. J is TRBJ2-5 and V is TRBV19; possible D gene TRBD1, 6 bases. Gene TRBJ2-7 matches the end of the DNA better, so the J call may be wrong. The origin of this receptor is a woman under 40 in good health. CDR3 in amino acids: CARGYTRQAAYEQYF. In DNA form, the CDR3 reads TGTGCCAGAGGTTATACCCGACAGGCAGCCTACGAGCAGTACTTC.